Following are 3 T cell receptor beta chains from one sample sequenced in a study of control samples from healthy donors and cancer patients. Clones were sequenced by immunoSEQ multiplex PCR, and TCRdb holds only the in-frame ones, with some missing. The sample lists some 110,000 clones, approximately 90% occurring once. Input material: blood. These receptors were taken from a woman in her 70s in good health.

The chain recombines TRBV6-2 or TRBV6-3 with TRBJ2-6, with a possible D match to TRBD2 (6 bases). This CDR3 has 17 residues. The V end was cut by 2 bases, the J end by 1 base, with 12 bases between. Germline V gene data show CDR1 as MNHEY and CDR2 as SVGEGT. The CDR3 nucleotides read TGTGCCAGCAGTTACCCGCCCGGGAGTTCTGGGGCCAACGTCCTGACTTTC. The encoded protein is CASSYPPGSSGANVLTF.

This clone was seen just once. V is TRBV7-3 and J is TRBJ2-5, with 7 bases fitting TRBD2. The CDR3 runs to 14 residues. Germline CDR1 is SGHTA and CDR2 is FQGTGA. J was trimmed by 2 bases and V by 5 bases; bases with no gene match: 5. This chain's CDR3 is CASSPHGGQETQYF. CDR3 DNA: TGTGCCAGCAGCCCACACGGGGGGCAAGAGACCCAGTACTTC.

Many counts were recorded for this clone. Distinct nucleotide sequences in the sample also encode this CDR3. DNA for the CDR3: TGCGCCAGCAGCTTTGGAGGGAGTAATGAAAAACTGTTTTTT. This gives the protein CASSFGGSNEKLFF. This chain connects TRBV5-1 to TRBJ1-4; D is unclear. With 2 bases removed from V and 4 bases from J, the gap between germline ends came to 9 bases. The length of the CDR3 is 14 residues. Germline V gene sequence: CDR1 SGHRS, CDR2 YFSETQ.